This T cell receptor (beta chain) stems from a study of Ad26.COV2.S vaccination and SARS-CoV-2 variants. This CDR3 comprises 14 residues. CDR1 and CDR2 from the germline V gene are ENHRY and SYGVKD. Between the trimmed V and J ends, which lost 5 bases and 1 base, there was a span of 11 bases. Treatment given: 15 to 20 received Ad26.COV2.S at low or high dose, single or two shots; about five received placebo; per-sample allocation not given. Samples analyzed were those drawn on day 63 after the first vaccine or placebo injection. The vaccine delivered Wuhan-strain SARS-CoV-2 spike through an Ad26 vector. With respect to this clone: Its target is unknown.

Libraries were prepared by immunoSEQ multiplex PCR; TCRdb keeps only in-frame clonotypes and omits some of them. The sample lists about 480,000 clones; 70% to 90% were seen once. Study-wide points: Substantial breadth was reportedly displayed by spike-specific CD8+ and CD4+ T cell responses after vaccination.

This specimen consisted of peripheral blood, obtained in a trial of Ad26.COV2.S vaccine versus placebo. The rearrangement links TRBV10-3 to TRBJ1-1; tentative D call: TRBD1 (6 bases). The receptor was isolated from a person aged 18-60 years who received the Ad26.COV2.S COVID-19 vaccine or a placebo. CDR3 coding DNA: TGTGCCATCAGTAGGGGGGTGGGGAACACTGAAGCTTTCTTT. It encodes CAISRGVGNTEAFF.